This record concerns one T cell receptor beta chain sequence. The antigen is undetermined. These data are taken from a study of T-cell reconstitution after alpha-beta-depleted transplantation in children. Points from the study as a whole: The origin of high day-60 TCRbeta diversity in some patients lay in surviving recipient T cells and thymic progenitors. Most T-cell counts and diversity one year after the transplant came from T cells that were newly produced. There were reportedly several hundred expanded graft clones from which alpha-beta T cells came about two months after transplant.

The length of the CDR3 is 15 residues. V was pared by 3 bases and J by 2 bases, with 14 bases between. Molecular barcoding with unique molecular identifiers was used for the TCRbeta library. MiXCR was run by TCRdb on the PCR reads, yielding one entry per CDR3 protein. The data show fewer than 1 million distinct CDR3 sequences, 16% seen once. This TCR was sampled from a male patient aged 10 to 17 who had a stem cell transplant for acute lymphoblastic leukemia, so the T cells may come from the graft donor. The sample in question was PBMCs, mostly from graft donor cells, obtained 360 days after TCRalphabeta/CD19-depleted stem cell transplant. The chain is built from TRBV12-3 or TRBV12-4 and TRBJ2-7; D unresolved. The CDR3 spells CASSFAGLYAYEQYF. The CDR3 bases are TGTGCCAGCAGTTTTGCTGGTCTCTATGCCTACGAGCAGTACTTC.